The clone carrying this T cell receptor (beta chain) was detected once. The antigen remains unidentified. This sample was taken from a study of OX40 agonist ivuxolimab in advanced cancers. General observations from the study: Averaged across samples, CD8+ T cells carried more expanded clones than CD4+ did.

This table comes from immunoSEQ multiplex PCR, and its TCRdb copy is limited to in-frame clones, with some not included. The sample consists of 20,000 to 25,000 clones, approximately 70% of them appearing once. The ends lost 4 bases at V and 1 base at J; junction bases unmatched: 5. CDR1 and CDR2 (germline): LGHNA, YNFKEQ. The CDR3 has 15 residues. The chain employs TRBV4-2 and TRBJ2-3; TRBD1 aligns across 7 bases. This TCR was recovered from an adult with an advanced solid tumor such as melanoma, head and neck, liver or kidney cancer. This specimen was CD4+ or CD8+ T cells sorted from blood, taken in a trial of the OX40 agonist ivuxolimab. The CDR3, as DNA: TGTGCCAGCAGCCCCAGACAGGGACGCACAGATACGCAGTATTTT. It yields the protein CASSPRQGRTDTQYF.